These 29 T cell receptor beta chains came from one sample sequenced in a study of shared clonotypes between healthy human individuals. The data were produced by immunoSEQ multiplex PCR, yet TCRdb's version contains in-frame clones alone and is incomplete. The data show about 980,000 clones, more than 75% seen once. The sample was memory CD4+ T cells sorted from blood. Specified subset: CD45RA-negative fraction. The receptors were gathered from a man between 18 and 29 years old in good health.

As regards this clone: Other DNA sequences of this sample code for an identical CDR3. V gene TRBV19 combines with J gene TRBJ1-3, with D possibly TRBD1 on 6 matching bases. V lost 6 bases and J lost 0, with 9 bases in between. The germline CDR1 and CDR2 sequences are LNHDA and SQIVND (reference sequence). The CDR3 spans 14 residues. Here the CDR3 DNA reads TGTGCCAGTAGCCCGGACAGCTCTGGAAACACCATATATTTT. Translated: CASSPDSSGNTIYF.

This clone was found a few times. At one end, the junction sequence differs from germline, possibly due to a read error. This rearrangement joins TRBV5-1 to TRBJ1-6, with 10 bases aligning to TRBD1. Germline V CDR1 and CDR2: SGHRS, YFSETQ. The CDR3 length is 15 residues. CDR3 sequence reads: CASSGRTGGSSPLHF. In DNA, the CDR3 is TGTGCCAGCAGCGGCCGGACAGGGGGAAGTTCACCCCTCCACTTT.

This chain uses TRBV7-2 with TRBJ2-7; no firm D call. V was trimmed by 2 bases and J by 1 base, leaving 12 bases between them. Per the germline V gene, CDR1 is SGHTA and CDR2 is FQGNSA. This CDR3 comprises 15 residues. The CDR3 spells CASSLRAQQSYEQYF. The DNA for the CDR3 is TGTGCCAGCAGCTTAAGGGCACAGCAGTCCTACGAGCAGTACTTC. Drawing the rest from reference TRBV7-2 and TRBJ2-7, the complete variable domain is GAGVSQSPSNKVTEKGKDVELRCDPISGHTALYWYRQSLGQGLEFLIYFQGNSAPDKSGLPSDRFSAERTGGSVSTLTIQRTQQEDSAVYLCASSLRAQQSYEQYFGPGTRLTVT.

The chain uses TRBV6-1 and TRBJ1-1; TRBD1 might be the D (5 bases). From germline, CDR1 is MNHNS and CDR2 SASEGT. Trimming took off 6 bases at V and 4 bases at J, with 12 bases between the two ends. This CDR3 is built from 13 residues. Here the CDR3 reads CASSAWGGTEAFF. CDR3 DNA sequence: TGTGCCAGCAGCGCCTGGGGGGGCACTGAAGCTTTCTTT.

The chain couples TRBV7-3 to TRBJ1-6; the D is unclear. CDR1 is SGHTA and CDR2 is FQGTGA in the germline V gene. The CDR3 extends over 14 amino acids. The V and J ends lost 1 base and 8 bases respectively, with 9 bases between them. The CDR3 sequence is CASSLMGGDSPLHF. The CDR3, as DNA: TGTGCCAGCAGCTTAATGGGAGGTGATTCACCCCTCCACTTT.

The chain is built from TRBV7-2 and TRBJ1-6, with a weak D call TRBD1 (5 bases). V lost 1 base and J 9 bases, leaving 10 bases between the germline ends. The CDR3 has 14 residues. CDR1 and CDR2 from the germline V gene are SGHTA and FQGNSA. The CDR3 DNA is TGTGCCAGCAGCTTAGGACCAAGGGGTTCACCCCTCCACTTT. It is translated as CASSLGPRGSPLHF.

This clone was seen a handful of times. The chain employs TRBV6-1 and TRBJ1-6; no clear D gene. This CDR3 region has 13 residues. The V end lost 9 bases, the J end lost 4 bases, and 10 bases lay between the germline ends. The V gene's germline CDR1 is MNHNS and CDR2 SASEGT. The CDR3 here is CASRTEYNSPLHF. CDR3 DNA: TGTGCCAGTAGGACCGAGTATAATTCACCCCTCCACTTT.

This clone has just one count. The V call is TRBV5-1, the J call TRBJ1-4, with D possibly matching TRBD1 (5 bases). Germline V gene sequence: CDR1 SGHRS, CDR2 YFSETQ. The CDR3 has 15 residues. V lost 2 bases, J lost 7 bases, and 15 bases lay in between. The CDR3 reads CASSFSHPGGEKLFF. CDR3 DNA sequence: TGCGCCAGCAGCTTCTCACACCCCGGGGGTGAAAAACTGTTTTTT.

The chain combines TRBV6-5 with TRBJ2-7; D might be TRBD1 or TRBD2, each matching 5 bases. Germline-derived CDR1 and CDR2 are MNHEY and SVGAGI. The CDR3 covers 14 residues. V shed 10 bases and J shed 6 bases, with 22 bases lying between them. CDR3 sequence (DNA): TGTGCCACTTCCGTCACGGGGACGTTTGGCGAGCAGTACTTC. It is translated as CATSVTGTFGEQYF.

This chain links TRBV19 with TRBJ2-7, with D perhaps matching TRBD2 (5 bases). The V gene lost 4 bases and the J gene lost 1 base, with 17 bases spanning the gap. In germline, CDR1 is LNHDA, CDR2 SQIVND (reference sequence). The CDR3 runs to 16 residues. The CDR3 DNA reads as TGTGCCAGTAGTAGGAGGCATCAGCGGCCGTCCTACGAGCAGTACTTC. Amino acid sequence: CASSRRHQRPSYEQYF.

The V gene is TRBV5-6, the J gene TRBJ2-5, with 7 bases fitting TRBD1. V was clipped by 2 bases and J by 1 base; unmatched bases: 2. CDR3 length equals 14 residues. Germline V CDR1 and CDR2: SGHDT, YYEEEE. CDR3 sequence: CASSLQGIQETQYF. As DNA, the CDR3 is TGTGCCAGCAGCTTACAGGGGATCCAAGAGACCCAGTACTTC.

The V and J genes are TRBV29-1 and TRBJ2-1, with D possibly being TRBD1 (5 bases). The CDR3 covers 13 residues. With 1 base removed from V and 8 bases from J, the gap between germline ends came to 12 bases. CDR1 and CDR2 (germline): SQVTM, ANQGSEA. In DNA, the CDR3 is TGCAGCGTTGAAGGGGGCTGGTCGGATGAGCAGTTCTTC. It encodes CSVEGGWSDEQFF.

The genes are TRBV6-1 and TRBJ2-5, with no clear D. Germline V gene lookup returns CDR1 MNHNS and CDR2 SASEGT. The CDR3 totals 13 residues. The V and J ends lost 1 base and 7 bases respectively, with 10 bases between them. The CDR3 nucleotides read TGTGCCAGCAGTGAAGGCCTTGGAAGGACCCAGTACTTC. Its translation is CASSEGLGRTQYF.

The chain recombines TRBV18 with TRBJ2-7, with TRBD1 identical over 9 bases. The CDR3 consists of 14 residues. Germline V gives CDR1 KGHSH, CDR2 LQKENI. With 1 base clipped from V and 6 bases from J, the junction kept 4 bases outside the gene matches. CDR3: CASSPLGQGSEQYF. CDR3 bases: TGTGCCAGCTCACCACTCGGACAGGGGTCCGAGCAGTACTTC. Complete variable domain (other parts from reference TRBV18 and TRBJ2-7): NAGVMQNPRHLVRRRGQEARLRCSPMKGHSHVYWYRQLPEEGLKFMVYLQKENIIDESGMPKERFSAEFPKEGPSILRIQQVVRGDSAAYFCASSPLGQGSEQYFGPGTRLTVT.

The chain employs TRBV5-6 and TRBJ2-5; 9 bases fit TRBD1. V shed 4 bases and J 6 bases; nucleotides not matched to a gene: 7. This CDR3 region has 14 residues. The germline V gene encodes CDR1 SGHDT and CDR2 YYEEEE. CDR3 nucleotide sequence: TGTGCCAGCAGCAGGGGGACAGGGCTGAAGACCCAGTACTTC. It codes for CASSRGTGLKTQYF.

CDR3 bases: TGCGCCAGCAGCCTCCGGGACAGGGGGCTTGGCACCGGGGAGCTGTTTTTT. Its translation: CASSLRDRGLGTGELFF. This chain connects TRBV4-1 to TRBJ2-2; TRBD1 matches 12 bases. Germline CDR1 reads MGHRA; CDR2 reads YSYEKL. The trim removed 4 bases at V and 4 bases at J, leaving 7 bases unmatched. The CDR3 has 17 amino acids.

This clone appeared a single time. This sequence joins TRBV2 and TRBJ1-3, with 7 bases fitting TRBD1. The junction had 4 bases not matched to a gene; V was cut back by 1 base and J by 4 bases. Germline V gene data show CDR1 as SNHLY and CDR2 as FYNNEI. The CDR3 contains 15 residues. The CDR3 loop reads CASSEERDSGNTIYF. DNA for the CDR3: TGTGCCAGCAGTGAAGAGAGGGACAGCGGAAACACCATATATTTT.

The CDR3 DNA follows: TGTGCCATTTCGACGGGGGACAGCACCCAAGAGACCCAGTACTTC. This encodes CAISTGDSTQETQYF. The rearrangement uses TRBV7-8 and TRBJ2-5, with a possible D match to TRBD1 (7 bases). Germline values: CDR1 SGHVS, CDR2 FQNEAQ. The CDR3 runs to 15 residues. V dropped 10 bases and J dropped 1 base, with 19 bases sitting between them.

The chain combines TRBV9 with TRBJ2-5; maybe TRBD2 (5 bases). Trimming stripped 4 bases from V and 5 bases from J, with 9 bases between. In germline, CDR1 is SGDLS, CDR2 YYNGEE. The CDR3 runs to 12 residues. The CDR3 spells CASSPSGETQYF. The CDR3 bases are TGTGCCAGCAGCCCGTCGGGGGAGACCCAGTACTTC.

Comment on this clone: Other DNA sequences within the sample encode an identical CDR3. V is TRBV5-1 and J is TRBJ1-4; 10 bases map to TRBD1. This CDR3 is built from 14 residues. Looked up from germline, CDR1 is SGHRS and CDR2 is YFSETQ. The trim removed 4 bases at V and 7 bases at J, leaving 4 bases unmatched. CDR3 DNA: TGCGCCAGCAGCACGGGACAGGGGAGTGAAAAACTGTTTTTT. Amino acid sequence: CASSTGQGSEKLFF.

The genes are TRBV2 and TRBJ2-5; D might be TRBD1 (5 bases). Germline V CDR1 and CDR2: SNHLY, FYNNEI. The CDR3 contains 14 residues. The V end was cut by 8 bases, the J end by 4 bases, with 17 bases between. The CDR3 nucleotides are TGTGCCAGCCACGAAGGTGGGGCTCGAGAGACCCAGTACTTC. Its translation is CASHEGGARETQYF.

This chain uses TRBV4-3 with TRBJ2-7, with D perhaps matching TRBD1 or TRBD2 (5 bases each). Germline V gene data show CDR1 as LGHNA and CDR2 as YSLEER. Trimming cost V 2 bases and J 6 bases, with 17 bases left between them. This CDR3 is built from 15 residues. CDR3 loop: CASSQRTSRDVEQYF. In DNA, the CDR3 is TGCGCCAGCAGCCAAAGAACTTCCCGGGACGTCGAGCAGTACTTC.

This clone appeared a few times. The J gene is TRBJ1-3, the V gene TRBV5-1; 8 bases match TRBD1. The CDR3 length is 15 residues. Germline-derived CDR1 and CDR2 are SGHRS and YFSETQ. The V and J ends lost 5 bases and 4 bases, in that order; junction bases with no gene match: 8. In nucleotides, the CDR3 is TGCGCCAGCAGTTCGACAGGGGCGGCGGGAAACACCATATATTTT. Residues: CASSSTGAAGNTIYF.

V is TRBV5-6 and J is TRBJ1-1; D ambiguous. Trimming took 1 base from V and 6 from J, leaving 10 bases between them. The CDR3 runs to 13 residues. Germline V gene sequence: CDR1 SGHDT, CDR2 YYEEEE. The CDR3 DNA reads TGTGCCAGCAGCTTGAAGGGATCTCCTGAAGCTTTCTTT. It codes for CASSLKGSPEAFF.

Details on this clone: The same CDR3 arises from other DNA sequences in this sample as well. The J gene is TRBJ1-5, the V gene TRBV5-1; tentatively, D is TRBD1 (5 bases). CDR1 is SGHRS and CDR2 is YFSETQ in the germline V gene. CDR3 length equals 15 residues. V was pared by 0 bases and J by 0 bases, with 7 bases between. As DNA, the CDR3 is TGCGCCAGCAGCTTGGCAGGGAATAGCAATCAGCCCCAGCATTTT. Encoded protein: CASSLAGNSNQPQHF.

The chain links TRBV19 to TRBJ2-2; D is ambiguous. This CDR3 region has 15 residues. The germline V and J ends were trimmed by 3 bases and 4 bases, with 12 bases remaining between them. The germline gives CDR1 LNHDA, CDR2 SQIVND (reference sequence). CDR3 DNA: TGTGCCAGTAGTATCCTCTCACTCGGCACCGGGGAGCTGTTTTTT. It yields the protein CASSILSLGTGELFF.

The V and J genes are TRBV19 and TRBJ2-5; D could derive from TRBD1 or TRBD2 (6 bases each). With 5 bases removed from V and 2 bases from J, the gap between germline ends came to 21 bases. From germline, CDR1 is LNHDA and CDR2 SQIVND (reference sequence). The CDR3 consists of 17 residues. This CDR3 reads CASSPSGGLILQETQYF. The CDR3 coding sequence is TGTGCCAGTAGTCCATCCGGGGGCCTAATCCTTCAAGAGACCCAGTACTTC.

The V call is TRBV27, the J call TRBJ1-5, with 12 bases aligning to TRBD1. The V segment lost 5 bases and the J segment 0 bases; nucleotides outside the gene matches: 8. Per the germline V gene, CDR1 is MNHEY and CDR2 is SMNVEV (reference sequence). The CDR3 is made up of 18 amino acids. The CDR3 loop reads CASSLRGTGGLSNQPQHF. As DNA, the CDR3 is TGTGCCAGCAGTCTCCGGGGGACAGGGGGCCTTAGCAATCAGCCCCAGCATTTT.

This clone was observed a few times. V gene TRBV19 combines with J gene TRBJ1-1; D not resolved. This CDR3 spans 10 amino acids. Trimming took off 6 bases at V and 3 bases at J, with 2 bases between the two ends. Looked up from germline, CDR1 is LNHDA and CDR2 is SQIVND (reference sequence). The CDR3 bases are TGTGCCAGTAGAGACACTGAAGCTTTCTTT. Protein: CASRDTEAFF. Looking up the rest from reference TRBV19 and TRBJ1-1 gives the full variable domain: DGGITQSPKYLFRKEGQNVTLSCEQNLNHDAMYWYRQDPGQGLRLIYYSQIVNDFQKGDIAEGYSVSREKKESFPLTVTSAQKNPTAFYLCASRDTEAFFGQGTRLTVV.